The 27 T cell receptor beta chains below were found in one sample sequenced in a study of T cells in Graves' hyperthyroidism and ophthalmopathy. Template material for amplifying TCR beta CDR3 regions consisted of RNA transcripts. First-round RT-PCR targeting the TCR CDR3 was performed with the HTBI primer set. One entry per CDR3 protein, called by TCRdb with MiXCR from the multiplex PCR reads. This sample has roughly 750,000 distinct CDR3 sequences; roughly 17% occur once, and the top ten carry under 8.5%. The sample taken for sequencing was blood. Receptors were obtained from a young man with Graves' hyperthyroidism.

CDR3 region: CASSSGTSWNTGELFF. As DNA, the CDR3 is TGTGCCAGCAGCTCGGGGACTAGCTGGAACACCGGGGAGCTGTTTTTT. The chain joins TRBV7-2 to TRBJ2-2, with 9 bases matching TRBD2. After removal of 4 bases from V and 1 base from J, the junction contained 4 bases not matched to a gene. The germline CDR1 and CDR2 sequences are SGHTA and FQGNSA. The CDR3 has 16 amino acids. The whole variable domain, remainder taken from reference TRBV7-2 and TRBJ2-2, is GAGVSQSPSNKVTEKGKDVELRCDPISGHTALYWYRQSLGQGLEFLIYFQGNSAPDKSGLPSDRFSAERTGGSVSTLTIQRTQQEDSAVYLCASSSGTSWNTGELFFGEGSRLTVL.

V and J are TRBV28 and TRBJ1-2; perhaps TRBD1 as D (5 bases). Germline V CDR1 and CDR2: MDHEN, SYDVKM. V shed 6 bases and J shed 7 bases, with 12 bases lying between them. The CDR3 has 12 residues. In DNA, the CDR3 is TGTGCCAGCAGCCCCAAAGGGGTTGGCTACACCTTC. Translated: CASSPKGVGYTF.

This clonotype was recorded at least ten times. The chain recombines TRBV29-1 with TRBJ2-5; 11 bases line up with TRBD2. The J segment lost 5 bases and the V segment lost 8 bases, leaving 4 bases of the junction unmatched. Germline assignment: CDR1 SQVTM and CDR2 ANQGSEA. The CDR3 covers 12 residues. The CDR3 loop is CSSRTSGETQYF. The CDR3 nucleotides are TGCAGCTCCCGGACTAGCGGGGAGACCCAGTACTTC.

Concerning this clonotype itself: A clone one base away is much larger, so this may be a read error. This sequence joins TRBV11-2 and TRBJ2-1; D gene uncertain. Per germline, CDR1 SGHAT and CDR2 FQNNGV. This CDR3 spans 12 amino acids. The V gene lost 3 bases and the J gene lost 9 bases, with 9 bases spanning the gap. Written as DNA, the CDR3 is TGTGCCAGCAGCTTCCGGCCCGGTGAGCAGTTCTTC. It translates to CASSFRPGEQFF.

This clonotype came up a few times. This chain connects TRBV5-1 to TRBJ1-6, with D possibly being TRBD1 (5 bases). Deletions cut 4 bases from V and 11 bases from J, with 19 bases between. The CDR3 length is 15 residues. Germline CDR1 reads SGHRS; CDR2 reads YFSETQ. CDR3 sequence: CASSPDGTLSTPLHF. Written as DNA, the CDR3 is TGCGCCAGCAGCCCGGACGGGACTCTATCTACACCCCTCCACTTT.

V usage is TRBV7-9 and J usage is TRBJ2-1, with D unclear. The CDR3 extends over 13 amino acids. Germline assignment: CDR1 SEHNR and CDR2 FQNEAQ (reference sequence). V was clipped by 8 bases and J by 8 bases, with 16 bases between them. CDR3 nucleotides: TGTGCCAGCCGACCTAGTTCGGTCCATGAGCAGTTCTTC. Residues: CASRPSSVHEQFF.

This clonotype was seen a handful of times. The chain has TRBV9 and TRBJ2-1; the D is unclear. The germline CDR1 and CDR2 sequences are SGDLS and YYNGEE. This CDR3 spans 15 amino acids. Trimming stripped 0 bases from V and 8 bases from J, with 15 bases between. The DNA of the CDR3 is TGTGCCAGCAGCGTAGGGGGTTTATCGGTCGATGAGCAGTTCTTC. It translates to CASSVGGLSVDEQFF.

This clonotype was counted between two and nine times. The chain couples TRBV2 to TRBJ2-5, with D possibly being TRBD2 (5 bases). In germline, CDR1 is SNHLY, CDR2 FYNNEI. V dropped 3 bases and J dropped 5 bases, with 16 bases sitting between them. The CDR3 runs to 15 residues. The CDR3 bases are TGTGCCAGCAGTGATCCCCGGGAATTTGGGGAGACCCAGTACTTC. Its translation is CASSDPREFGETQYF.

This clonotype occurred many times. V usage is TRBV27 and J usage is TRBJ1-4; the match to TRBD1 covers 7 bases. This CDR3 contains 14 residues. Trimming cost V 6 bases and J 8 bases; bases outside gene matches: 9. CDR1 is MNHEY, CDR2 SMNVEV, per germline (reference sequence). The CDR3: CASSPLGTEEKLFF. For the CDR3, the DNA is TGTGCCAGCAGCCCTTTGGGGACAGAGGAAAAACTGTTTTTT.

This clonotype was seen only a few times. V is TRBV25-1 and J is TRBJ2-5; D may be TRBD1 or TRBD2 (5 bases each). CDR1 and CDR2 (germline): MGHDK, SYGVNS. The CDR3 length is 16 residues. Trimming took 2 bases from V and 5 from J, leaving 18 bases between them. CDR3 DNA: TGTGCCAGCAGTGAACCCGGGTGGGGGACGATCGAGACCCAGTACTTC. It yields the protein CASSEPGWGTIETQYF.

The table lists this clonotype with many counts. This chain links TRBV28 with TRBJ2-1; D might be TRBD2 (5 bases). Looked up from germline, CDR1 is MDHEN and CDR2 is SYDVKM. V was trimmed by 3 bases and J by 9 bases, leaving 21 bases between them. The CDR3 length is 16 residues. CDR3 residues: CASSLRMSRAIIEQFF. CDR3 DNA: TGTGCCAGCAGTTTGAGGATGTCGAGGGCGATCATTGAGCAGTTCTTC.

The CDR3 loop reads CASSNLAEGKIEQFF. Written as DNA, the CDR3 is TGTGCCAGCAGTAACCTAGCGGAGGGGAAAATCGAGCAGTTCTTC. The chain couples TRBV6-5 to TRBJ2-1; 7 bases match TRBD2. Germline-derived CDR1 and CDR2 are MNHEY and SVGAGI. Unmatched junction bases numbered 14, after V lost 5 bases and J lost 10 bases. The CDR3 contains 15 residues.

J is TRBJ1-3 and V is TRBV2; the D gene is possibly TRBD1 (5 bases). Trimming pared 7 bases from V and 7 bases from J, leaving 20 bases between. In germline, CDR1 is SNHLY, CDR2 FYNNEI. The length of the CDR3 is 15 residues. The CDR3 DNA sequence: TGTGCCAGCACTCGGGGGATCGGAGGTCGGAACACCATATATTTT. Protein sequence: CASTRGIGGRNTIYF.

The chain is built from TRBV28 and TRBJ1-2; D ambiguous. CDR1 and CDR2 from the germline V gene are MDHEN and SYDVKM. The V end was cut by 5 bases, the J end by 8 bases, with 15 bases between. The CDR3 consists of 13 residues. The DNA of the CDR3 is TGTGCCAGCAGTCCCGCCCCGCAGCGGGGCTACACCTTC. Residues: CASSPAPQRGYTF.

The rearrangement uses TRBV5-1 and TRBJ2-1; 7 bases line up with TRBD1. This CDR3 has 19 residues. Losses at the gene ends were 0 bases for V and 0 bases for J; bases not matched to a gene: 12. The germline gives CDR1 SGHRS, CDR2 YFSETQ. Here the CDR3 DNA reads TGCGCCAGCAGCTTGGGAGGGGGCCGAGCTAGAGACTCCTACAATGAGCAGTTCTTC. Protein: CASSLGGGRARDSYNEQFF.

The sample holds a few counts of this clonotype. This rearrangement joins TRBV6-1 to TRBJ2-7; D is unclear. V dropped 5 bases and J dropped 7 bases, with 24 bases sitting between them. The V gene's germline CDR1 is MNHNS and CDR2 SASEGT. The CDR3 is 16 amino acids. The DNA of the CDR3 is TGTGCCAGCAGTCAACTAACCCAGGCGGACCGTCTGGAGCAGTACTTC. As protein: CASSQLTQADRLEQYF.

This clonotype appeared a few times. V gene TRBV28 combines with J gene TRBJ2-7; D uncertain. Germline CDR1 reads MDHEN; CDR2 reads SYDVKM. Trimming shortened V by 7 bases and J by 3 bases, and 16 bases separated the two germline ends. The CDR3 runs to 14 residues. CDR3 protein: CASTDSPRVYEQYF. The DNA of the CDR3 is TGTGCCAGCACTGACTCCCCCAGAGTCTACGAGCAGTACTTC. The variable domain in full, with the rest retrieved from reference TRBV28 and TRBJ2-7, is DVKVTQSSRYLVKRTGEKVFLECVQDMDHENMFWYRQDPGLGLRLIYFSYDVKMKEKGDIPEGYSVSREKKERFSLILESASTNQTSMYLCASTDSPRVYEQYFGPGTRLTVT.

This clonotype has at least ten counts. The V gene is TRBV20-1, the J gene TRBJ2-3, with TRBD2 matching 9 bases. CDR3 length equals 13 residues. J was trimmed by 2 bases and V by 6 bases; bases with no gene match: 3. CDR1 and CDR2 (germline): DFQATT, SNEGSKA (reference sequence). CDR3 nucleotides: TGCAGTGCCAGACTAGCGGTCACAGATACGCAGTATTTT. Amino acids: CSARLAVTDTQYF.

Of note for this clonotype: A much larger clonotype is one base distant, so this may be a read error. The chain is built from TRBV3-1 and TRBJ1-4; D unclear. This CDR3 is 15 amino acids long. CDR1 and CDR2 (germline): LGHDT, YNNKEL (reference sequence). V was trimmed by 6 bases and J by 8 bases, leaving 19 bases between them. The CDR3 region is CASRRSAGSGEKLFF. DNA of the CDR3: TGTGCCAGCAGGCGTTCGGCGGGATCCGGGGAAAAACTGTTTTTT. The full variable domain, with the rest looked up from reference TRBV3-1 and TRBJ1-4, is DTAVSQTPKYLVTQMGNDKSIKCEQNLGHDTMYWYKQDSKKFLKIMFSYNNKELIINETVPNRFSPKSPDKAHLNLHINSLELGDSAVYFCASRRSAGSGEKLFFGSGTQLSVL.

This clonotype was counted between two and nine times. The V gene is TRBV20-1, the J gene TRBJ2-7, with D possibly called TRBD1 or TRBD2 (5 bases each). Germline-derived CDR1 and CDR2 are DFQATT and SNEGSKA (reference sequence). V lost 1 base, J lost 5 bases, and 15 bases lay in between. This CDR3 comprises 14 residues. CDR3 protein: CSARAGLAFDEQYF. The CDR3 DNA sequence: TGCAGTGCTAGAGCGGGGCTAGCTTTCGACGAGCAGTACTTC.

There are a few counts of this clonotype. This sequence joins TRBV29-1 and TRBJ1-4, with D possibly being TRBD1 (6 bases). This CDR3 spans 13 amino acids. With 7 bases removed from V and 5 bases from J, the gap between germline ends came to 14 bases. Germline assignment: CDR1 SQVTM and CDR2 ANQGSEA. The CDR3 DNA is TGCAGCGCCCTGTGGGGGGCAAATGAAAAACTGTTTTTT. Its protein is CSALWGANEKLFF.

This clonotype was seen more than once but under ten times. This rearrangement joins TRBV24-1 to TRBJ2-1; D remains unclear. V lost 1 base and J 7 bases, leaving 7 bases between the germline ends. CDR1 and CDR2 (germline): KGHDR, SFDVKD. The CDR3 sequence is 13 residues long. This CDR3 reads CATSDLLPNEQFF. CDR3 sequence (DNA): TGTGCCACCAGTGATTTACTACCGAATGAGCAGTTCTTC.

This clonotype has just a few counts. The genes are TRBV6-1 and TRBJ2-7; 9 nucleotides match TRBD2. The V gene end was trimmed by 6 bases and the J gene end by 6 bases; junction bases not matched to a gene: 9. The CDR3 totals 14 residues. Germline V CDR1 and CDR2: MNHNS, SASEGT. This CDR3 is CASSTTSGLSEQYF. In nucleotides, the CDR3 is TGTGCCAGCAGCACGACTAGCGGTCTCTCCGAGCAGTACTTC.

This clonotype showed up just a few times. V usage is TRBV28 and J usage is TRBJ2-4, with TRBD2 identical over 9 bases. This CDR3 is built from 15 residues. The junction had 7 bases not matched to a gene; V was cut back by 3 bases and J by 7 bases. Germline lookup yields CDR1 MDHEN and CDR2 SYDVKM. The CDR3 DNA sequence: TGTGCCAGCAGTTTTTTAGGGGGGACTAGCAACATTCAGTACTTC. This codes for CASSFLGGTSNIQYF.

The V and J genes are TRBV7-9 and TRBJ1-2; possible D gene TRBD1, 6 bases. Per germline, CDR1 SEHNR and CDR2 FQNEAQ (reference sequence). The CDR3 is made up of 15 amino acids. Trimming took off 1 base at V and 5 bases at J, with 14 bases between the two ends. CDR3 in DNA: TGTGCCAGCAGCTTAGGCGCAGGGGTTGGTTATGGCTACACCTTC. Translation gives CASSLGAGVGYGYTF.

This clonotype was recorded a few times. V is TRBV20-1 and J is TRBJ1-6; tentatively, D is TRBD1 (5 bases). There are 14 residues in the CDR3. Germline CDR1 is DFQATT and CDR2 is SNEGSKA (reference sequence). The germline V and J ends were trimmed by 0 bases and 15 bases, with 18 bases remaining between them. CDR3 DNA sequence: TGCAGTGCTAGAGATGAGGGGCTGGCCGGGCGCCTCCACTTT. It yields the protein CSARDEGLAGRLHF.

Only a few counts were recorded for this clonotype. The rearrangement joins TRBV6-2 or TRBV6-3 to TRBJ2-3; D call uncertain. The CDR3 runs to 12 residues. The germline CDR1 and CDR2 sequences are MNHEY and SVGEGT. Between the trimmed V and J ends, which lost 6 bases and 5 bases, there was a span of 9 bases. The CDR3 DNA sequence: TGTGCCAGCAGCAACGGCGGAGATACGCAGTATTTT. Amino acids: CASSNGGDTQYF.